This TCR beta chain was identified during a study of blood T cell repertoires in COVID-19 (dated by TCRdb to about 2020). In the study overall: Collaborator samples came from the United States, Italy and Spain and covered acute and convalescent phases of COVID-19. Sample metadata almost always included a de-identified subject ID, COVID-19 status, age in years and sex. Subjects who had been exposed to COVID-19, were actively infected with it, or had recovered from it provided the deeply sampled blood TCRbeta repertoires that made up the dataset. Samples were obtained from the ongoing ImmuneRACE study (first 160 participants) and from 1,000 to 1,500 subjects provided by 6 global collaborators. The material from the prospective study consisted of cDNA or gDNA derived from T cells, B-cell-depleted T cells, or PBMCs. The repertoires were released in a freely available public database meant as a resource for research on the immune response to SARS-CoV-2. Where HLA class I and class II types were available, the types were taken from metadata supplied by the sample provider, not from assay-based typing.

On this clone itself: Its antigen is unknown. Base qualities were left out, and no much larger clone turns up one base away.

TCRbeta CDR3 regions were amplified from genomic DNA by means of the immunoSEQ Assay, a bias-controlled multiplex PCR. As for the authors' bioinformatics: The number of nucleated cells in each sample was estimated by amplification of reference gene primers within the assay. Sequence reads were collapsed and filtered to measure the absolute abundance of every unique TCRbeta CDR3 rearrangement. For each sample, productive Simpson clonality was calculated as the square root of Simpson's diversity index across productive rearrangements. Not all clones reach the TCRdb copy of this immuneACCESS table, which keeps in-frame sequences only. Checked studies attribute under half of the gap to unresolved V genes and leave the rest unexplained. V, J and clone size reflect that table, while D and trimming were determined from the DNA. The sample table shows more than 300,000 clones, and 88% are seen once. 1.2% of the sample is held by the ten biggest clonotypes.

In the prospective study, participants were roughly 18 to 100 years old, resided in about two dozen geographic areas of the United States, and were enrolled through a virtual design. Cohort assignment in the prospective study relied on participant-reported clinical history from a screening survey and a study questionnaire. ImmuneRACE Cohort 3 recovered participants were defined by two consecutive negative NP/OP PCR tests, healthcare professional clearance, or symptom resolution. In the prospective study, mobile phlebotomists collected whole blood, serum and a nasopharyngeal or oropharyngeal swab from each participant. Additional blood draws and questionnaires over a roughly two-month period could optionally be provided by prospective study participants. Before DNA extraction, prospective study blood samples were shipped either frozen or at room temperature. Broader findings and caveats from the paper: The amount of clinical and demographic metadata varied by source and participant and was provided uncurated.

Sequencing input: PBMCs or T cells enriched from blood (not recorded which). This clonotype was obtained from a woman younger than 30 who had recovered from COVID-19.

The encoded CDR3 is CASSRQGTFTDTQYF. The sequenced DNA: TGCGCCAGCAGCAGGCAGGGTACCTTCACAGATACGCAGTATTTT. The rearranged segments are TRBV5-1 and TRBJ2-3; a tentative D call is TRBD1 (5 bases match). CDR1 SGHRS and CDR2 YFSETQ are derived from the germline V gene. The CDR3 sequence holds 15 residues, the cysteine and phenylalanine included. The kept DNA is CDR3 alone, 45 bases in frame from the first base. At the junction V is shortened by 4 bases and J by 2 bases, with 14 bases in between.